The next 31 T cell receptor beta chains were all read from a single sample in a study of OX40 agonist ivuxolimab in advanced cancers. Only in-frame clones appear in the TCRdb table, and some are missing; sequencing was by immunoSEQ multiplex PCR. The table records around 25,000 clones, about 83% of them present only once. The sequenced sample was CD4+ or CD8+ T cells sorted from blood, obtained in a trial of the OX40 agonist ivuxolimab. The source of these receptors is an adult with an advanced solid tumor such as melanoma, head and neck, liver or kidney cancer.

This rearrangement joins TRBV6-5 to TRBJ2-3; D call uncertain. There are 15 residues in the CDR3. Deletions cut 0 bases from V and 2 bases from J, with 9 bases between. Germline V gene lookup returns CDR1 MNHEY and CDR2 SVGAGI. The CDR3 DNA sequence: TGTGCCAGCAGTTACTCGCCAGCTATCACAGATACGCAGTATTTT. Its translation is CASSYSPAITDTQYF.

CDR3 protein: CAIRVATNEKLFF. CDR3 bases: TGTGCCATCAGGGTCGCAACTAATGAAAAACTGTTTTTT. The chain couples TRBV10-3 to TRBJ1-4; D is undetermined. This CDR3 has 13 residues. Germline V gene data show CDR1 as ENHRY and CDR2 as SYGVKD. Trimming pared 6 bases from V and 0 bases from J, leaving 5 bases between.

This chain links TRBV4-3 with TRBJ2-6; no clear D. CDR3 length: 14 amino acids. Trimming left V 3 bases short and J 0 bases short, with 3 bases between. CDR1 LGHNA and CDR2 YSLEER come from the germline V gene. The CDR3 loop reads CASSHGSGANVLTF. In DNA form, the CDR3 reads TGCGCCAGCAGCCATGGCTCTGGGGCCAACGTCCTGACTTTC.

This clone is a singleton in its sample. V usage is TRBV14 and J usage is TRBJ2-1, with D maybe TRBD1 (6 bases). CDR1 and CDR2 from the germline V gene are SGHDN and FVKESK. The CDR3 has 14 residues. V gave up 1 base and J gave up 7 bases, with 11 bases separating them. CDR3 amino acids: CASSQVYRENEQFF. CDR3 DNA sequence: TGTGCCAGCAGCCAAGTTTACAGGGAAAATGAGCAGTTCTTC.

V gene TRBV7-2 combines with J gene TRBJ2-1, with D perhaps TRBD2 (5 bases). V gave up 5 bases and J gave up 5 bases, with 10 bases separating them. The CDR3 has 13 amino acids. Germline V gene sequence: CDR1 SGHTA, CDR2 FQGNSA. The CDR3 DNA reads TGTGCCAGCAGCCCGTCTAGCCACAATGAGCAGTTCTTC. Translation: CASSPSSHNEQFF.

V is TRBV7-9 and J is TRBJ2-1, with TRBD2 matching 8 bases. The V and J ends lost 2 bases and 6 bases, in that order; junction bases with no gene match: 6. Germline CDR1 reads SEHNR; CDR2 reads FQNEAQ (reference sequence). The CDR3 runs to 15 residues. CDR3: CASSLSIAGLNEQFF. For the CDR3, the DNA is TGTGCCAGCAGCTTATCCATAGCGGGGCTCAATGAGCAGTTCTTC.

The rearrangement uses TRBV7-3 and TRBJ2-1; D possibly uses TRBD1 or TRBD2 (6 bases each). The germline CDR1 and CDR2 sequences are SGHTA and FQGTGA. The CDR3 runs to 15 residues. Deletions cut 3 bases from V and 4 bases from J, with 13 bases between. The CDR3 DNA is TGTGCCAGCAGCTTGTCGGGGGCGGGATACAATGAGCAGTTCTTC. It encodes CASSLSGAGYNEQFF. Drawing the rest from reference TRBV7-3 and TRBJ2-1, the complete variable domain is GAGVSQTPSNKVTEKGKYVELRCDPISGHTALYWYRQSLGQGPEFLIYFQGTGAADDSGLPNDRFFAVRPEGSVSTLKIQRTERGDSAVYLCASSLSGAGYNEQFFGPGTRLTVL.

V and J are TRBV2 and TRBJ2-1; 7 positions match TRBD2. The CDR3 totals 11 residues. With V trimmed by 2 bases and J by 14 bases, 3 bases remained unmatched. CDR1 SNHLY and CDR2 FYNNEI come from the germline V gene. The CDR3, as DNA: TGTGCCAGCAGTGAATGGCTAGCGGAGTTCTTC. It specifies CASSEWLAEFF.

The CDR3 spells CASSYRYVLGNEQFF. CDR3 sequence (DNA): TGTGCCAGCAGTTATCGGTACGTTCTTGGCAATGAGCAGTTCTTC. This chain connects TRBV6-5 to TRBJ2-1; D not resolved. Trimming stripped 3 bases from V and 6 bases from J, with 15 bases between. This CDR3 is 15 amino acids long. CDR1 is MNHEY, CDR2 SVGAGI, per germline.

This clone has just one count. The rearrangement joins TRBV13 to TRBJ1-2; D is ambiguous. Trimming cost V 0 bases and J 4 bases, with 6 bases left between them. The CDR3 loop spans 13 amino acids. The germline V gene encodes CDR1 PRHDT and CDR2 FYEKMQ (reference sequence). The CDR3 DNA follows: TGTGCCAGCAGCTTAGGGCACCTCTATGGCTACACCTTC. Residues: CASSLGHLYGYTF.

The chain uses TRBV7-2 and TRBJ2-7, with TRBD1 as a possible D gene (5 bases). Trimming removed 2 bases from V and 11 bases from J, with 13 bases in between. CDR3 size: 12 residues. CDR1 SGHTA and CDR2 FQGNSA come from the germline V gene. The CDR3 here is CASSLQGRAKYF. The CDR3 nucleotides are TGTGCCAGCAGCTTACAGGGCAGGGCTAAGTACTTC. Looking up the rest from reference TRBV7-2 and TRBJ2-7 gives the full variable domain: GAGVSQSPSNKVTEKGKDVELRCDPISGHTALYWYRQSLGQGLEFLIYFQGNSAPDKSGLPSDRFSAERTGGSVSTLTIQRTQQEDSAVYLCASSLQGRAKYFGPGTRLTVT.

Worth noting for this clone: Compared with germline, one end of the junction differs, possibly owing to a read error. Additional DNA sequences in this sample encode the identical CDR3. The chain combines TRBV11-2 with TRBJ1-2, with a tentative D call TRBD1 (5 bases). The germline CDR1 and CDR2 sequences are SGHAT and FQNNGV. The CDR3 contains 14 residues. CDR3 DNA sequence: TGCGCCAGCAGCTTAGGCGGGACGGTCTATGGCTACACCTTC. Protein sequence: CASSLGGTVYGYTF.

The chain joins TRBV27 to TRBJ1-1; the match to TRBD1 covers 8 bases. The V gene end was trimmed by 5 bases and the J gene end by 1 base; junction bases not matched to a gene: 6. CDR1 and CDR2 (germline): MNHEY, SMNVEV (reference sequence). The CDR3 has 15 residues. CDR3 in DNA: TGTGCCAGCAGTGCTTGGACAGGGCAGAACACTGAAGCTTTCTTT. It codes for CASSAWTGQNTEAFF.

A single count supports this clone. The chain joins TRBV19 to TRBJ1-5, with D hard to call. Germline CDR1 and CDR2: LNHDA and SQIVND (reference sequence). V gave up 4 bases and J gave up 12 bases, with 13 bases separating them. This CDR3 region has 12 residues. The CDR3 here is CASSKPPGFQHF. The CDR3 DNA is TGTGCCAGTAGTAAGCCCCCGGGGTTCCAGCATTTT.

This clone was seen once. The rearrangement joins TRBV2 to TRBJ1-5; no reliable D call. CDR3 length: 14 residues. Trimming removed 3 bases from V and 4 bases from J, with 10 bases in between. CDR1 is SNHLY and CDR2 is FYNNEI in the germline V gene. CDR3 protein: CASSDLHLNQPQHF. The CDR3 DNA reads as TGTGCCAGCAGTGATCTACACCTTAATCAGCCCCAGCATTTT.

This chain uses TRBV7-8 with TRBJ2-1; 9 bases are shared with TRBD1. CDR3 length: 16 amino acids. The germline V gene encodes CDR1 SGHVS and CDR2 FQNEAQ. The junction had 4 bases not matched to a gene; V was cut back by 1 base and J by 3 bases. The CDR3 DNA sequence: TGTGCCAGCAGCTTAGAACAGGGGGCTTTCTACAATGAGCAGTTCTTC. Protein sequence: CASSLEQGAFYNEQFF.

The chain combines TRBV6-6 with TRBJ1-6; perhaps TRBD1 as D (5 bases). Trimming pared 8 bases from V and 7 bases from J, leaving 21 bases between. Germline loops: CDR1 MNHNY, CDR2 SVGAGI (reference sequence). This CDR3 contains 16 residues. For the CDR3, the DNA is TGTGCCAGCTCGATGATCCGGGCTCGGGGCAATTCACCCCTCCACTTT. This codes for CASSMIRARGNSPLHF.

This chain links TRBV5-1 with TRBJ2-5; possible D gene TRBD2, 6 bases. CDR3 length equals 15 residues. Germline CDR1 reads SGHRS; CDR2 reads YFSETQ. V was clipped by 4 bases and J by 2 bases, with 15 bases between them. This CDR3 is CASSLGRRGQETQYF. In nucleotides, the CDR3 is TGCGCCAGCAGCCTGGGCCGGAGGGGTCAAGAGACCCAGTACTTC.

The genes are TRBV9 and TRBJ1-2; 7 bases agree with TRBD1. CDR3 length equals 15 residues. Germline CDR1 SGDLS, CDR2 YYNGEE. V was pared by 3 bases and J by 4 bases, with 9 bases of the junction left unmatched. The chain's CDR3 is CASSATGDLGYGYTF. In DNA, the CDR3 is TGTGCCAGCAGCGCCACAGGGGATCTAGGCTATGGCTACACCTTC. Full variable domain (outside the CDR3, taken from reference TRBV9 and TRBJ1-2): DSGVTQTPKHLITATGQRVTLRCSPRSGDLSVYWYQQSLDQGLQFLIQYYNGEERAKGNILERFSAQQFPDLHSELNLSSLELGDSALYFCASSATGDLGYGYTFGSGTRLTVV.

The CDR3 loop reads CASSGGGPSYNEQFF. The CDR3 nucleotides are TGTGCCAGCAGCGGAGGGGGGCCTTCCTACAATGAGCAGTTCTTC. The chain carries TRBV9 and TRBJ2-1; either TRBD1 or TRBD2 may supply D (6 bases each). Germline V gene data show CDR1 as SGDLS and CDR2 as YYNGEE. Trimming removed 3 bases from V and 1 base from J, with 11 bases in between. The CDR3 loop spans 15 amino acids.

The chain employs TRBV7-6 and TRBJ2-3, with a weak D call TRBD1 (6 bases). The germline V gene has CDR1 SGHVS and CDR2 FNYEAQ. V shed 5 bases and J shed 4 bases, with 19 bases lying between them. This CDR3 has 16 residues. Written as DNA, the CDR3 is TGTGCCAGCAGCAACTTTCGGGACATCACGGCAGATACGCAGTATTTT. Amino acids: CASSNFRDITADTQYF. The whole variable domain, remainder taken from reference TRBV7-6 and TRBJ2-3, is GAGVSQSPRYKVTKRGQDVALRCDPISGHVSLYWYRQALGQGPEFLTYFNYEAQQDKSGLPNDRFSAERPEGSISTLTIQRTEQRDSAMYRCASSNFRDITADTQYFGPGTRLTVL.

This chain joins TRBV4-3 and TRBJ1-1; no reliable D call. The germline gives CDR1 LGHNA, CDR2 YSLEER. The CDR3 spans 16 residues. V lost 6 bases to trimming and J lost 11 bases, with 28 bases between them. The CDR3 DNA sequence: TGCGCCAGCAGTCCAGAATTGAGGGCCTCGGTCCTGGGGGCTTTCTTT. This gives the protein CASSPELRASVLGAFF.

Only a few counts were recorded for this clone. V is TRBV9 and J is TRBJ1-5; TRBD1 agrees at 9 bases. The CDR3 has 15 residues. Germline-derived CDR1 and CDR2 are SGDLS and YYNGEE. V lost 0 bases, J lost 4 bases, and 2 bases stayed unmatched. The CDR3 coding sequence is TGTGCCAGCAGCGTAGGGACAGGGGATAATCAGCCCCAGCATTTT. Encoded protein: CASSVGTGDNQPQHF. The entire variable domain, with the rest obtained from reference TRBV9 and TRBJ1-5, is as follows: DSGVTQTPKHLITATGQRVTLRCSPRSGDLSVYWYQQSLDQGLQFLIQYYNGEERAKGNILERFSAQQFPDLHSELNLSSLELGDSALYFCASSVGTGDNQPQHFGDGTRLSIL.

This clone has more than one count but fewer than ten. In the same sample, other DNA sequences code for this CDR3. The J gene is TRBJ2-3, the V gene TRBV6-4, with 11 bases matching TRBD2. The V and J ends lost 4 bases and 1 base, in that order; junction bases with no gene match: 1. The CDR3 is 15 amino acids. Germline assignment: CDR1 MRHNA and CDR2 SNTAGT. In nucleotides, the CDR3 is TGTGCCAGCAGTGTGACTAGCGGGGGCACAGATACGCAGTATTTT. This encodes CASSVTSGGTDTQYF.

The V call is TRBV5-4, the J call TRBJ2-1; D is possibly TRBD2 (5 bases). With 0 bases removed from V and 5 bases from J, the gap between germline ends came to 6 bases. In germline, CDR1 is SGHNT, CDR2 YYREEE (reference sequence). The CDR3 contains 13 residues. The CDR3 DNA reads TGTGCCAGCAGCTTGGTGACTAACAATGAGCAGTTCTTC. This codes for CASSLVTNNEQFF.

The rearrangement uses TRBV5-1 and TRBJ2-1; D is uncertain. Germline CDR1 and CDR2: SGHRS and YFSETQ. This CDR3 comprises 12 residues. The ends were cut back, 4 bases at V and 7 bases at J, with 9 bases in the middle. The CDR3 region is CASSTDFNEQFF. Written as DNA, the CDR3 is TGCGCCAGCAGCACCGACTTTAATGAGCAGTTCTTC.

This clone was observed a single time. The chain recombines TRBV11-2 with TRBJ2-1; TRBD1 might be the D (5 bases). Germline CDR1 SGHAT, CDR2 FQNNGV. The length of the CDR3 is 13 residues. V lost 5 bases, J lost 8 bases, and 13 bases lay in between. CDR3 sequence (DNA): TGTGCCAGCAGCCCGCAGGGAATCGATGAGCAGTTCTTC. Encoded protein: CASSPQGIDEQFF.

To note about this clone: Mismatch with germline at one junction end may stem from a read error. The J gene is TRBJ1-2, the V gene TRBV23-1; D remains ambiguous. TRBV23-1 is filed as an ORF, its function uncertain. The CDR3 has 9 residues. This chain's CDR3 is CASGSSTAF. The CDR3 nucleotides are TGCGCCAGCGGTTCAAGTACTGCCTTC.

The J gene is TRBJ2-2, the V gene TRBV7-2, with 12 bases matching TRBD2. From germline, CDR1 is SGHTA and CDR2 FQGNSA. Trimming removed 1 base from V and 3 bases from J; junction bases left unmatched: 9. The CDR3 loop spans 19 amino acids. CDR3 sequence reads: CASSLVLAGGPRDTGELFF. CDR3 DNA sequence: TGTGCCAGCAGCTTAGTCCTAGCGGGGGGGCCTAGGGACACCGGGGAGCTGTTTTTT.

For the CDR3, the DNA is TGTGCCAGCAGCTTGGGGGGGACCTCCTACGAGCAGTACTTC. Protein: CASSLGGTSYEQYF. The chain is built from TRBV5-4 and TRBJ2-7; D is possibly TRBD1 or TRBD2 (5 bases each). Trimming shortened V by 0 bases and J by 0 bases, and 7 bases separated the two germline ends. Germline V lookup: CDR1 SGHNT, CDR2 YYREEE (reference sequence). The CDR3 length is 14 residues.

The rearrangement uses TRBV28 and TRBJ2-7; 7 bases line up with TRBD1. The germline CDR1 and CDR2 sequences are MDHEN and SYDVKM. Unmatched junction bases numbered 9, after V lost 3 bases and J lost 4 bases. The CDR3 has 15 residues. The CDR3 protein is CASSFPRAGGYEQYF. CDR3 nucleotide sequence: TGTGCCAGCAGTTTCCCCAGGGCAGGGGGTTACGAGCAGTACTTC.